This passage covers 17 T cell receptor beta chains from one sample sequenced in a study of T cell changes during pregnancy in multiple sclerosis. Measured with immunoSEQ multiplex PCR; TCRdb has only the in-frame clones, and not every one. The sample contains about 12,000 clones, 85% to 95% of which appear only once. This specimen consisted of CD4+ T cells from peripheral blood mononuclear cells, obtained before pregnancy. The receptors shown here come from a female donor with multiple sclerosis, enrolled in a pregnancy study.

The CDR3 reads CASSSLAGNTGELFF. CDR3 DNA: TGTGCCAGTAGTAGTCTGGCAGGGAACACCGGGGAGCTGTTTTTT. This chain connects TRBV19 to TRBJ2-2; D is unresolved. Germline V gene data show CDR1 as LNHDA and CDR2 as SQIVND (reference sequence). The CDR3 contains 15 residues. V lost 4 bases, J lost 1 base, and 10 bases lay in between.

The J gene is TRBJ1-5, the V gene TRBV27; D remains ambiguous. Germline V gene lookup returns CDR1 MNHEY and CDR2 SMNVEV (reference sequence). This CDR3 contains 13 residues. V lost 2 bases and J 7 bases, leaving 9 bases between the germline ends. This chain's CDR3 is CASSLRSGQPQHF. In nucleotides, the CDR3 is TGTGCCAGCAGTTTAAGGTCGGGACAGCCCCAGCATTTT.

The gene calls are TRBV5-8 and TRBJ2-7; D perhaps matches TRBD2 (6 bases). CDR3 size: 14 residues. Trimming stripped 3 bases from V and 2 bases from J, with 12 bases between. Germline V gene data show CDR1 as SGHTS and CDR2 as YDEGEE. Here the CDR3 DNA reads TGTGCCAGCAGCTGGCCGGGACTGGCCTACGAGCAGTACTTC. This codes for CASSWPGLAYEQYF.

The chain couples TRBV11-2 to TRBJ2-1; 12 bases fit TRBD2. This CDR3 region has 19 residues. Per germline, CDR1 SGHAT and CDR2 FQNNGV. With 0 bases clipped from V and 5 bases from J, the junction kept 11 bases outside the gene matches. The CDR3 DNA reads TGTGCCAGCAGCTTAGAAGTGTTGGCTCTAGCGGGGGGGGACAATGAGCAGTTCTTC. This encodes CASSLEVLALAGGDNEQFF.

The genes are TRBV7-2 and TRBJ1-3, with 8 bases identical to TRBD1. Germline loops: CDR1 SGHTA, CDR2 FQGNSA. The CDR3 sequence is 14 residues long. With V trimmed by 6 bases and J by 3 bases, 4 bases remained unmatched. The CDR3 here is CASRPTGVGNTIYF. In nucleotides, the CDR3 is TGTGCCAGCAGACCGACAGGGGTTGGAAACACCATATATTTT. The complete variable domain, with remaining parts taken from reference TRBV7-2 and TRBJ1-3, reads GAGVSQSPSNKVTEKGKDVELRCDPISGHTALYWYRQSLGQGLEFLIYFQGNSAPDKSGLPSDRFSAERTGGSVSTLTIQRTQQEDSAVYLCASRPTGVGNTIYFGEGSWLTVV.

V gene TRBV28 combines with J gene TRBJ1-2; 8 nucleotides agree with TRBD1. The CDR3 has 14 residues. Germline CDR1 and CDR2: MDHEN and SYDVKM. Trimming at V came to 5 bases and at J to 5 bases, leaving 7 bases not matched to a gene. In nucleotides, the CDR3 is TGTGCCAGCAGTATTCTCGGGACAGGATATGGCTACACCTTC. Protein: CASSILGTGYGYTF.

V and J are TRBV6-6 and TRBJ2-5, with 9 bases that match TRBD2. Per germline, CDR1 MNHNY and CDR2 SVGAGI (reference sequence). This CDR3 has 16 amino acids. The V gene end was trimmed by 2 bases and the J gene end by 5 bases; junction bases not matched to a gene: 9. DNA for the CDR3: TGTGCCAGCAGTTACGGTGTAGCGGGGGCGGGGGAGACCCAGTACTTC. Translating gives CASSYGVAGAGETQYF.

This clone appeared a single time. The gene calls are TRBV6-5 and TRBJ2-7; 9 positions agree with TRBD2. The length of the CDR3 is 13 residues. V dropped 5 bases and J dropped 7; count of bases not matched to a gene: 6. Germline-derived CDR1 and CDR2 are MNHEY and SVGAGI. CDR3 nucleotide sequence: TGTGCCAGCAGTGGACTAGCGATTTGGGAGCAGTACTTC. Protein product: CASSGLAIWEQYF.

The chain has TRBV29-1 and TRBJ2-7, with D possibly TRBD1 on 6 matching bases. CDR3 length: 14 residues. CDR1 is SQVTM, CDR2 ANQGSEA, per germline. Trimming left V 7 bases short and J 6 bases short, with 22 bases between. The CDR3 reads CSAGRDTGSGEQYF. The CDR3 nucleotides are TGCAGCGCCGGACGGGACACGGGCTCGGGCGAGCAGTACTTC.

V gene TRBV4-2 combines with J gene TRBJ2-2, with TRBD1 matching 9 bases. The CDR3 contains 16 residues. Germline V gene sequence: CDR1 LGHNA, CDR2 YNFKEQ. J lost 2 bases, V lost 4 bases, and 5 bases had no gene match. This CDR3 reads CASSPGQGTNTGELFF. CDR3 bases: TGTGCCAGCAGCCCTGGACAGGGGACCAACACCGGGGAGCTGTTTTTT.

The chain uses TRBV9 and TRBJ2-6, with D unresolved. V lost 4 bases, J lost 0 bases, and 8 bases lay in between. Germline V gives CDR1 SGDLS, CDR2 YYNGEE. The length of the CDR3 is 15 residues. CDR3 protein: CASSMRDSGANVLTF. CDR3 coding DNA: TGTGCCAGCAGCATGAGAGACTCTGGGGCCAACGTCCTGACTTTC.

The gene calls are TRBV5-4 and TRBJ2-1, with D possibly being TRBD2 (6 bases). CDR3 length equals 15 residues. Germline lookup yields CDR1 SGHNT and CDR2 YYREEE (reference sequence). Trimming pared 1 base from V and 6 bases from J, leaving 14 bases between. The chain's CDR3 is CASSLPLGGGNEQFF. CDR3 nucleotides: TGTGCCAGCAGCTTGCCCCTGGGGGGTGGCAATGAGCAGTTCTTC.

V usage is TRBV6-5 and J usage is TRBJ1-6; D perhaps matches TRBD1 (5 bases). The germline V and J ends were trimmed by 0 bases and 7 bases, with 10 bases remaining between them. Germline CDR1 MNHEY, CDR2 SVGAGI. This CDR3 spans 15 amino acids. The CDR3, as DNA: TGTGCCAGCAGTTACTCGACTGGGGGGAATTCACCCCTCCACTTT. It translates to CASSYSTGGNSPLHF.

The chain uses TRBV7-8 and TRBJ2-5; 12 nucleotides agree with TRBD2. This CDR3 contains 16 residues. The germline V gene has CDR1 SGHVS and CDR2 FQNEAQ. V was pared by 5 bases and J by 1 base, with 5 bases of the junction left unmatched. The CDR3 nucleotides are TGTGCCAGCAGCAGAACTAGCGGGGGGATCCAAGAGACCCAGTACTTC. It is translated as CASSRTSGGIQETQYF.

The chain combines TRBV5-8 with TRBJ2-1, with TRBD1 matching over 8 bases. V was clipped by 2 bases and J by 7 bases; unmatched bases: 14. The CDR3 contains 17 residues. Germline V gene sequence: CDR1 SGHTS, CDR2 YDEGEE. For the CDR3, the DNA is TGTGCCAGCAGCTTTTTTTTAGGACAGGGACGTGCGAATGAGCAGTTCTTC. Protein product: CASSFFLGQGRANEQFF.

The chain couples TRBV5-1 to TRBJ1-1; a weak D match, TRBD1 (5 bases). V was trimmed by 3 bases and J by 2 bases, leaving 14 bases between them. CDR1 SGHRS and CDR2 YFSETQ come from the germline V gene. The CDR3 runs to 15 residues. The CDR3 is CASSSIRRTNTEAFF. CDR3 coding DNA: TGCGCCAGCAGCTCGATACGACGGACAAACACTGAAGCTTTCTTT.

The chain has TRBV10-1 and TRBJ2-3; TRBD2 matches at 11 bases. The V gene end was trimmed by 6 bases and the J gene end by 1 base; junction bases not matched to a gene: 0. In germline, CDR1 is WNHNN, CDR2 SYGVQD (reference sequence). This CDR3 region has 14 residues. The CDR3 DNA reads TGCGCCAGCAGACTAGCGGGGGGCACAGATACGCAGTATTTT. Translating it yields CASRLAGGTDTQYF.